These T cell receptor beta chains were read from a single sample in a study of tissue T cells after allogeneic stem cell transplantation. Repertoires were generated with immunoSEQ multiplex PCR, while TCRdb's copy carries only in-frame clones and drops some. The sample shows roughly 25,000 clones, more than 60% of them seen only once. The sample was tissue from the ileum, taken at autopsy. These receptors originate from a female donor older than 55 with lung cancer. CDR3s include the opening cysteine and the closing phenylalanine or tryptophan. The order of the fields is V gene, D gene, clone size, J gene, CDR3 DNA, CDR3 protein. A D gene is named only where the DNA matches it firmly. A clone size is listed for some rows: how often the clone was seen (once, few, many), or a class if it is expanded.

v_gene: TRBV18
d_gene: NA
abundance: few
j_gene: TRBJ1-2
CDR3nt: TGTGCCAGCTCACCAAGCTTGGAGTCTGGCTACACCTTC
CDR3aa: CASSPSLESGYTF

v_gene: TRBV19
d_gene: TRBD2
abundance: NA
j_gene: TRBJ2-1
CDR3nt: TGTGCCAGTAGTACGCGTTCCGGGACTAGCGGATGGGAGCAGTTCTTC
CDR3aa: CASSTRSGTSGWEQFF

v_gene: TRBV2
d_gene: NA
abundance: NA
j_gene: TRBJ1-2
CDR3nt: TGTGCCAGCAGTGAAGGGACAACCTTCTATGGCTACACCTTC
CDR3aa: CASSEGTTFYGYTF

v_gene: TRBV29-1
d_gene: NA
abundance: few
j_gene: TRBJ1-1
CDR3nt: TGCAGCGTCATCAGGGGACTCCAAGCTTTCTTT
CDR3aa: CSVIRGLQAFF

v_gene: TRBV5-4
d_gene: NA
abundance: NA
j_gene: TRBJ1-2
CDR3nt: TGTGCCAGCAGCTTGTACCGGGGCTATGGCTACACCTTC
CDR3aa: CASSLYRGYGYTF

v_gene: TRBV5-1
d_gene: NA
abundance: NA
j_gene: TRBJ1-1
CDR3nt: TGCGCCAGCAGCTTGGGGGACCTACCAAACACTGAAGCTTTCTTT
CDR3aa: CASSLGDLPNTEAFF

v_gene: TRBV5-1
d_gene: NA
abundance: NA
j_gene: TRBJ2-1
CDR3nt: TGCGCCAGCAGCCGAGCGCGGCTAAGCTCCTACAATGAGCAGTTCTTC
CDR3aa: CASSRARLSSYNEQFF

v_gene: TRBV7-9
d_gene: NA
abundance: NA
j_gene: TRBJ1-2
CDR3nt: TGTGCCAGCAGTACCACCGCTAACTATGGCTACACCTTC
CDR3aa: CASSTTANYGYTF

v_gene: TRBV28
d_gene: NA
abundance: NA
j_gene: TRBJ1-6
CDR3nt: TGTGCCAGCAGATCAGGGTCGTCCCTCCACTTT
CDR3aa: CASRSGSSLHF

v_gene: TRBV4-1
d_gene: NA
abundance: NA
j_gene: TRBJ2-2
CDR3nt: TGCGCCAGCAGCCGAACGGGACTGATGAACACCGGGGAGCTGTTTTTT
CDR3aa: CASSRTGLMNTGELFF

v_gene: TRBV4-2
d_gene: TRBD2
abundance: NA
j_gene: TRBJ2-5
CDR3nt: TGTGCCAGCAGCCAAGATAAAGGCGGGGGGGCTGGAGAGACCCAGTACTTC
CDR3aa: CASSQDKGGGAGETQYF

v_gene: TRBV3-1/TRBV3-2
d_gene: TRBD1
abundance: medium-sized
j_gene: TRBJ1-2
CDR3nt: TGTGCCAGCAGCCACCCAACAGGGGGGAATAATAAGAACTATGGCTACACCTTC
CDR3aa: CASSHPTGGNNKNYGYTF

v_gene: TRBV9
d_gene: NA
abundance: NA
j_gene: TRBJ2-1
CDR3nt: TGTGCCAGCACTAAAGGGTTAGCGCCCTACAATGAGCAGTTCTTC
CDR3aa: CASTKGLAPYNEQFF

v_gene: TRBV30
d_gene: NA
abundance: NA
j_gene: TRBJ2-3
CDR3nt: TGTGCCTGGAGTGTAACCCTAAACACAGATACGCAGTATTTT
CDR3aa: CAWSVTLNTDTQYF

v_gene: TRBV18
d_gene: TRBD1
abundance: NA
j_gene: TRBJ1-5
CDR3nt: TGTGCCAGCTCACCGACAGGGAGGAGCAATCAGCCCCAGCATTTT
CDR3aa: CASSPTGRSNQPQHF

v_gene: TRBV4-1
d_gene: NA
abundance: NA
j_gene: TRBJ2-1
CDR3nt: TGCGCCAGCAGGGAACTTAATGAGCAGTTCTTC
CDR3aa: CASRELNEQFF

v_gene: TRBV19
d_gene: NA
abundance: few
j_gene: TRBJ2-6
CDR3nt: TGTGCCAGTAGTATGGGGGCAGGGGCCAACGTCCTGACTTTC
CDR3aa: CASSMGAGANVLTF

v_gene: TRBV7-9
d_gene: NA
abundance: NA
j_gene: TRBJ1-6
CDR3nt: TGTGCCAGCAGCTTAGTTGCAGGGCTTAATTCACCCCTCCACTTT
CDR3aa: CASSLVAGLNSPLHF

v_gene: TRBV6-2/TRBV6-3
d_gene: NA
abundance: NA
j_gene: TRBJ2-7
CDR3nt: TGTGCCAGCAGCCCTGCCACCGAACAGGGTTTTATCCACGAGCAGTACTTC
CDR3aa: CASSPATEQGFIHEQYF

v_gene: TRBV10-3
d_gene: NA
abundance: NA
j_gene: TRBJ2-3
CDR3nt: TGTGCCATCAGTGACGTGGGGGACACAGATACGCAGTATTTT
CDR3aa: CAISDVGDTDTQYF

v_gene: TRBV3-1/TRBV3-2
d_gene: NA
abundance: NA
j_gene: TRBJ2-7
CDR3nt: TGTGCCAGCAGCCAAAACGTCCCCTACGAGCAGTACTTC
CDR3aa: CASSQNVPYEQYF

v_gene: TRBV6-5
d_gene: TRBD1
abundance: NA
j_gene: TRBJ2-1
CDR3nt: TGTGCCAGCAGGAGGGGGCAATTCTACAATGAGCAGTTCTTC
CDR3aa: CASRRGQFYNEQFF

v_gene: TRBV6-5
d_gene: NA
abundance: once
j_gene: TRBJ2-7
CDR3nt: TGTGCCAGCAGTTTTGTTCGGACTGGATCTTACGAGCAGTACTTC
CDR3aa: CASSFVRTGSYEQYF

v_gene: TRBV11-3
d_gene: TRBD1
abundance: NA
j_gene: TRBJ2-7
CDR3nt: TGTGCCAGCAGCTTCTCCGGACAGGACCCCTCCTACGAGCAGTACTTC
CDR3aa: CASSFSGQDPSYEQYF

v_gene: TRBV5-5
d_gene: NA
abundance: once
j_gene: TRBJ2-3
CDR3nt: TGTGCCAGCAGCTTGTTTGTCACCACAGATACGCAGTATTTT
CDR3aa: CASSLFVTTDTQYF

v_gene: TRBV7-9
d_gene: NA
abundance: NA
j_gene: TRBJ1-2
CDR3nt: TGTGCCAGCAGCCTGGGCGTTTCAGTCTATGGCTACACCTTC
CDR3aa: CASSLGVSVYGYTF

v_gene: TRBV6-2/TRBV6-3
d_gene: NA
abundance: NA
j_gene: TRBJ2-5
CDR3nt: TGTGCCAGCAGTTACCCGGATGTTGTCGGGGAGACCCAGTACTTC
CDR3aa: CASSYPDVVGETQYF

v_gene: TRBV5-4
d_gene: TRBD1
abundance: NA
j_gene: TRBJ1-2
CDR3nt: TGTGCCAGCAGCCCAGGGGGCCGCTCTCAATATGGCTACACCTTC
CDR3aa: CASSPGGRSQYGYTF